Included here is one T cell receptor beta chain sequence, with context. The antigen is undetermined. Random hexamers served to reverse transcribe roughly 0.45 to 1 ug RNA. Amplification of the TCR beta CDR3 was carried out by immunoSEQ multiplex PCR, which spanned a total of 54 Vbeta and 13 Jbeta segments. TCRdb redid the calling of the immunoSEQ multiplex PCR reads with MiXCR, one entry per CDR3 protein. Among approximately 280,000 distinct CDR3 sequences, about 85% were seen once, and the ten largest hold 0.11%. The data were obtained in a study of CD8 T cells in Susac syndrome. Regarding the study as a whole: The study admitted that it had a relatively small number of individuals in its TCR sequencing and HLA analysis.

TCR beta sequences were obtained from blood CD8+ and CD4+ T cells. The V segment lost 2 bases and the J segment 6 bases; nucleotides outside the gene matches: 17. Germline CDR1 and CDR2: LNHNV and YYDKDF (reference sequence). CDR3 length: 18 amino acids. This chain connects TRBV15 to TRBJ2-3; 7 bases map to TRBD1. The receptor was derived from a human donor with multiple sclerosis. The specimen sequenced was CD8+ T cells from PBMCs. DNA of the CDR3: TGTGCCACCAGCAGAAATAGCATGACAGGGACCCCCCATGATACGCAGTATTTT. Its translation: CATSRNSMTGTPHDTQYF. Together with reference TRBV15 and TRBJ2-3, the CDR3 gives the full variable domain: DAMVIQNPRYQVTQFGKPVTLSCSQTLNHNVMYWYQQKSSQAPKLLFHYYDKDFNNEADTPDNFQSRRPNTSFCFLDIRSPGLGDTAMYLCATSRNSMTGTPHDTQYFGPGTRLTVL.